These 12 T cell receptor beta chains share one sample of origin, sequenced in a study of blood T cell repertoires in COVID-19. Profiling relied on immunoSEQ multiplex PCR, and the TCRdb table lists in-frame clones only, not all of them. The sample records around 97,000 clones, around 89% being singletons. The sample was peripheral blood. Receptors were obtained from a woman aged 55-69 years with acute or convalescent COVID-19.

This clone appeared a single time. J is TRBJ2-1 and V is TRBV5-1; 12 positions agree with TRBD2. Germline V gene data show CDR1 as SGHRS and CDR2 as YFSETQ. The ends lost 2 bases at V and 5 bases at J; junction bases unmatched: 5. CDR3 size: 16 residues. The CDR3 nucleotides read TGCGCCAGCAGCTTAACCCTAGCGGGAGGGAACAATGAGCAGTTCTTC. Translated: CASSLTLAGGNNEQFF.

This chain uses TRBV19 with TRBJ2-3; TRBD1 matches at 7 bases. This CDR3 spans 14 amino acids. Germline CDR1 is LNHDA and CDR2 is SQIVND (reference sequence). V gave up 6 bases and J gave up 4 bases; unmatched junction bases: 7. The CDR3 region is CASSLRGRADTQYF. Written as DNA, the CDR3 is TGTGCCAGTAGCCTCAGGGGGAGAGCAGATACGCAGTATTTT.

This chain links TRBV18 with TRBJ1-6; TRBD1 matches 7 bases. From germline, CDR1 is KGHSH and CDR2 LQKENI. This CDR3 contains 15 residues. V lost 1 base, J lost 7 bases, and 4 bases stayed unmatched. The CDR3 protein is CASSPQSGGNSPLHF. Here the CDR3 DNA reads TGTGCCAGCTCACCACAGTCAGGGGGGAATTCACCCCTCCACTTT.

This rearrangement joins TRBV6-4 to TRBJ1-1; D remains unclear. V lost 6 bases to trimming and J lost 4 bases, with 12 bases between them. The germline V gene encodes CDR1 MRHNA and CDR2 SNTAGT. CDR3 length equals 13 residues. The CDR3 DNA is TGTGCCAGCAGCCGGGAAATTAGCACTGAAGCTTTCTTT. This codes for CASSREISTEAFF.

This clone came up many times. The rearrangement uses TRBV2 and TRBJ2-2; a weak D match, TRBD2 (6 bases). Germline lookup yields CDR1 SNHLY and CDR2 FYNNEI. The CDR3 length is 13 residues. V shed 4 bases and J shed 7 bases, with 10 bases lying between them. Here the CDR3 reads CASSGRDYGELFF. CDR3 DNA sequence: TGTGCCAGCAGTGGGAGGGATTACGGGGAGCTGTTTTTT.

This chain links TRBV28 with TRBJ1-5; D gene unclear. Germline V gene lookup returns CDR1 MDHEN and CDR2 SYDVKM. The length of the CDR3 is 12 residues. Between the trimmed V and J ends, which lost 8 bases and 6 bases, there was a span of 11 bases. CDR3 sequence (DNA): TGTGCCAGCGGACTACCGCTTCAGCCCCAGCATTTT. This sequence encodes CASGLPLQPQHF.

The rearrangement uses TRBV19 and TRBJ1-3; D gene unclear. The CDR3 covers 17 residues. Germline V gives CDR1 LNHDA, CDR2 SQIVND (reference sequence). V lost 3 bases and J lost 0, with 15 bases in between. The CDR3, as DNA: TGTGCCAGTAGTATGGCCGTAGCCACCATCTCTGGAAACACCATATATTTT. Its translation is CASSMAVATISGNTIYF.

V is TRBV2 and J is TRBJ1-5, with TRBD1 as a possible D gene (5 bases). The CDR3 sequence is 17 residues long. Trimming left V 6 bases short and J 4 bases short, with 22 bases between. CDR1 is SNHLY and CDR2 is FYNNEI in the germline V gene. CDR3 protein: CASRAGPLHLQNQPQHF. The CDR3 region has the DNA TGTGCCAGCAGAGCGGGACCTCTACACCTACAGAATCAGCCCCAGCATTTT.

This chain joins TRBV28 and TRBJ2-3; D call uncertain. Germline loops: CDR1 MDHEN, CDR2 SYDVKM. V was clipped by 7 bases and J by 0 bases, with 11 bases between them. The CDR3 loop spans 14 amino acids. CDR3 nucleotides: TGTGCCAGCACTCAGACTGGGAGCACAGATACGCAGTATTTT. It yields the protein CASTQTGSTDTQYF.

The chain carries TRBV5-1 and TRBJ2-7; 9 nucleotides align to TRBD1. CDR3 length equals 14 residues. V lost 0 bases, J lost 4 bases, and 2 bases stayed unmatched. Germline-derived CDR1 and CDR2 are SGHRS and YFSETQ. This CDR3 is CASSLDRGLYEQYV. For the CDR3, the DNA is TGCGCCAGCAGCTTGGACAGGGGGCTTTACGAGCAGTACGTC.

CDR3 sequence reads: CASSLVLTGGTTGELFF. In DNA, the CDR3 is TGTGCCAGCAGCTTGGTTCTTACAGGGGGAACCACCGGGGAGCTGTTTTTT. The chain links TRBV11-2 to TRBJ2-2; TRBD1 agrees at 8 bases. This CDR3 spans 17 amino acids. Germline CDR1 is SGHAT and CDR2 is FQNNGV. The trim removed 3 bases at V and 4 bases at J, leaving 10 bases unmatched.

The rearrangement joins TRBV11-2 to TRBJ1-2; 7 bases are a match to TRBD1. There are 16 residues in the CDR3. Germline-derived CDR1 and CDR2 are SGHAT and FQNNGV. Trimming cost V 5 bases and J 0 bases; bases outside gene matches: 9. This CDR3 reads CASSLTWDSANYGYTF. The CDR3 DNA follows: TGTGCCAGCAGCCTTACTTGGGACAGTGCTAACTATGGCTACACCTTC.